Described below is a single T cell receptor (beta chain) sequence and its context. These data come from a study of T cell changes during pregnancy in multiple sclerosis. Trimming took 4 bases from V and 4 from J; bases not matched to a gene: 6. The length of the CDR3 is 15 residues. The germline V gene encodes CDR1 SGHRS and CDR2 YFSETQ. Profiling relied on immunoSEQ multiplex PCR, and the TCRdb table lists in-frame clones only, not all of them. The sample lists 85,000 to 110,000 clones; almost 95% were seen once. The V call is TRBV5-1, the J call TRBJ2-1; TRBD1 agrees at 9 bases. The receptor was derived from a female donor with multiple sclerosis, enrolled in a pregnancy study. The source material was peripheral blood, sampled after pregnancy. CDR3 nucleotides: TGCGCCAGCAGCCGCCTGGACAGGGGATACAATGAGCAGTTCTTC. Translating it yields CASSRLDRGYNEQFF.